In this sample, the clone carrying this T cell receptor beta chain turned up many times. Primers used for first-strand cDNA, a TRAV- and TRBV-specific set, covered both alpha and beta chains. Over approximately 19 PCR cycles, TCRs were amplified from a constant-region primer and V-primer adapter. TCRdb reanalysed the reads using MiXCR and keeps one entry per CDR3 protein. The sample has 45,000 or so distinct CDR3 sequences, approximately 26% seen once; the top ten hold about a tenth. The entry originates in a study of low-dose radiotherapy and immunotherapy resistance in tumors. The germline V gene encodes CDR1 MNHEY and CDR2 SMNVEV (reference sequence). The CDR3 length is 12 residues. Trimming removed 2 bases from V and 6 bases from J, with 8 bases in between. Time point denoted: after trial treatment. The treatment is: LDRT plus nivolumab, ipilimumab, low-dose cyclophosphamide and aspirin (RACIN trial). Donors received nivolumab, ipilimumab, aspirin, low-dose cyclophosphamide and low-dose radiotherapy. Each patient who was eligible had an advanced solid tumor with no tumor-infiltrating lymphocytes.

The material sequenced was PBMCs, taken after low-dose radiotherapy plus immunotherapy. The clonotype comes from a male donor with prostate cancer. The rearrangement uses TRBV27 and TRBJ2-7; D is unresolved. The CDR3 sequence is CASSLAGGEQYF. CDR3 nucleotide sequence: TGTGCCAGCAGTTTAGCCGGCGGCGAGCAGTACTTC.